Described below is a single T cell receptor beta chain sequence and its context. Its antigen remains undetermined. The input lacks base qualities; no much larger clone sits a single base away. This entry comes from a study of blood T cell repertoires in COVID-19 (dated by TCRdb to the early 2020s). With regard to the full study: Samples from collaborators originated in the United States, Italy and Spain and spanned both the acute and convalescent phases of COVID-19. Nearly every sample came with metadata listing a de-identified subject ID, COVID-19 status, age in years and sex. The prospective study material was composed of cDNA or gDNA derived from T cells, B-cell-depleted T cells, or PBMCs. Where available, HLA class I and class II types were taken from metadata supplied by the sample provider and were not determined by assay-based typing. The dataset comprised deeply sampled blood TCRbeta repertoires from subjects exposed to, actively infected with, or recovered from COVID-19. The samples were drawn from the first 160 participants of the ongoing ImmuneRACE study and from over a thousand subjects provided by 6 global collaborators. A freely available public database, intended as a resource for researchers studying the immune response to SARS-CoV-2, is where the repertoires were released.

On the study overall, not on this receptor specifically: The amount of clinical and demographic metadata varied by source and participant and was provided uncurated.

The CDR3 starts with the cysteine, ends with the phenylalanine, and has 13 residues. Here the CDR3 DNA is all that survives: 39 bases in frame from base 1. Relative to germline, V is 0 bases shorter and J is 7 bases shorter, with 12 bases between their ends. The germline V gene (reference sequence) provides CDR1 GTSNPN and CDR2 SVGIG. The immunoSEQ Assay, a bias-controlled multiplex PCR, was used to amplify TCRbeta CDR3 regions from genomic DNA. From the authors' description of their analysis: Nucleated cell counts per sample were estimated from amplification of reference gene primers within the assay. Sequence reads were collapsed and filtered to measure the absolute abundance of every unique TCRbeta CDR3 rearrangement. For each sample, productive Simpson clonality was calculated by taking the square root of Simpson's diversity index across productive rearrangements. The clones in this table, taken by TCRdb from immuneACCESS, are in-frame only. Not every clone is retained; where verified, under half of the shortfall comes from an unresolved V gene, and the cause of the rest is unknown. For V, J and clone size, that table is used; D and trimming come from the DNA. The sample table shows hundreds of thousands of clones, and approximately 88% are seen once. The ten largest clones add up to about 1% of the sample.

Participants in the prospective study were aged about 18 to 90 years, lived in some 24 United States geographic areas, and enrolled through a virtual design. Cohort assignment in the prospective study relied on participant-reported clinical history from a screening survey and a study questionnaire. Recovered participants in ImmuneRACE Cohort 3 were defined by two consecutive negative NP/OP PCR tests, clearance by a healthcare professional, or resolution of symptoms. Each participant in the prospective study had whole blood, serum and a nasopharyngeal or oropharyngeal swab collected by mobile phlebotomists. Prospective study participants could optionally give additional blood draws and questionnaires over a 2-month period. Before DNA extraction, blood samples from the prospective study were shipped at room temperature or frozen.

Input material: PBMCs or T cells enriched from blood (not recorded which). The chain employs TRBV30 and TRBJ1-2, with no confidently assigned D gene. This sequence was found in a young woman who had recovered from COVID-19. CDR3 region: CAWSVLGVSGYTF. The sequenced DNA is TGTGCCTGGAGTGTACTCGGGGTCTCTGGCTACACCTTC.